This T cell receptor beta chain was found in a study of T-cell memory formation after mild COVID-19. TCRdb re-analysed the 5' RACE reads in MiXCR, keeping a single row per CDR3 protein. The sample lists a few hundred thousand distinct CDR3 sequences, 19% occurring once. CDR1 MNHEY and CDR2 SMNVEV come from the germline V gene (reference sequence). The CDR3 runs 17 residues. V gave up 6 bases and J gave up 4 bases; unmatched junction bases: 10. The rearrangement joins TRBV27 to TRBJ1-6, with 9 bases fitting TRBD1. This receptor was identified in a man aged 18 to 29 who had mild COVID-19 (a few samples of this study predate the infection). Cell type and time point are not known. Sequencing was carried out using PBMCs or a T cell subset sorted from them (not recorded which). This chain's CDR3 is CASRPVPGTGYNSPLHF. CDR3 in DNA: TGTGCCAGCAGGCCGGTCCCGGGGACAGGGTATAATTCACCCCTCCACTTT.